The 31 T cell receptor beta chains below come from one sample, sequenced in a study of blood T cells in healthy people across ages. Combining a sample-barcoded 5' primer with a J-beta primer mix, a second PCR ran for roughly 7 to 12 cycles. TCRdb analysed the 5' RACE reads with MiXCR anew, one entry per CDR3 protein. The sample lists 710,000 or so distinct CDR3 sequences, roughly 32% occurring once. The sample comprised blood. All receptors derive from a woman aged 80 or over in good health.

On this clonotype itself: A single base separates this from a much larger clone, so it may be a read error. The rearrangement joins TRBV14 to TRBJ2-7; D might be TRBD1 or TRBD2, each matching 5 bases. This CDR3 region has 14 residues. Germline V gene sequence: CDR1 SGHDN, CDR2 FVKESK. The DNA of the CDR3 is TGTGCCGGCAGCCAAGAAGAGGGACGGGTACCTCAGTACTTC. Protein: CAGSQEEGRVPQYF. The full variable domain, its missing parts supplied by reference TRBV14 and TRBJ2-7, is EAGVTQFPSHSVIEKGQTVTLRCDPISGHDNLYWYRRVMGKEIKFLLHFVKESKQDESGMPNNRFLAERTGGTYSTLKVQPAELEDSGVYFCAGSQEEGRVPQYFGPGTRLTVT.

The chain couples TRBV7-8 to TRBJ1-1; D is ambiguous. The CDR3 length is 13 residues. The germline V gene encodes CDR1 SGHVS and CDR2 FQNEAQ. Trimming removed 2 bases at V and 6 bases at J, with 10 bases between. For the CDR3, the DNA is TGTGCCAGCAGCTTACTAGCGGGTGCTGAAGCTTTCTTT. This codes for CASSLLAGAEAFF.

This clonotype was counted at least ten times. The chain uses TRBV20-1 and TRBJ2-7; TRBD1 matches at 8 bases. V was clipped by 0 bases and J by 2 bases; unmatched bases: 9. Germline-derived CDR1 and CDR2 are DFQATT and SNEGSKA (reference sequence). The CDR3 totals 16 residues. CDR3 bases: TGCAGTGCTAGAGACTCCAGGGGGCTGACAGCCTACGAGCAGTACTTC. Protein: CSARDSRGLTAYEQYF.

This clonotype was seen repeatedly, ten times or more. The rearrangement links TRBV6-5 to TRBJ2-7; 7 nucleotides match TRBD1. The CDR3 totals 14 residues. Trimming at V came to 4 bases and at J to 2 bases, leaving 5 bases not matched to a gene. From germline, CDR1 is MNHEY and CDR2 SVGAGI. This CDR3 reads CASSSGQMAYEQYF. The CDR3 DNA sequence: TGTGCCAGCAGTTCGGGACAGATGGCCTACGAGCAGTACTTC.

This clonotype was detected ten times or more. The V gene is TRBV12-3 or TRBV12-4, the J gene TRBJ2-1; D is uncertain. With 7 bases removed from V and 0 bases from J, the gap between germline ends came to 13 bases. This CDR3 has 15 amino acids. CDR3 sequence: CASTPFERSYNEQFF. CDR3 bases: TGTGCCAGCACCCCCTTCGAGCGCTCCTACAATGAGCAGTTCTTC.

The V call is TRBV20-1, the J call TRBJ1-4; no reliable D call. CDR3 length: 14 residues. V lost 0 bases to trimming and J lost 3 bases, with 8 bases between them. Germline V CDR1 and CDR2: DFQATT, SNEGSKA (reference sequence). Written as DNA, the CDR3 is TGCAGTGCTAGAGATGACCCGGCTAATGAAAAACTGTTTTTT. Encoded protein: CSARDDPANEKLFF.

This clonotype was observed many times. This chain connects TRBV18 to TRBJ2-7; 9 nucleotides match TRBD1. In germline, CDR1 is KGHSH, CDR2 LQKENI. The CDR3 sequence is 12 residues long. Germline trimming cut 5 bases from V and 6 bases from J; bases unmatched to any gene: 2. CDR3 protein: CASSTGQGEQYF. The CDR3 DNA reads TGTGCCAGCTCAACGGGACAGGGCGAGCAGTACTTC.

The chain uses TRBV7-2 and TRBJ2-5; TRBD2 agrees at 14 bases. This CDR3 is 16 amino acids long. After removal of 5 bases from V and 4 bases from J, the junction contained 6 bases not matched to a gene. In germline, CDR1 is SGHTA, CDR2 FQGNSA. In DNA form, the CDR3 reads TGTGCCAGCAGCCCGACTAGCGGGGGGGCCCGAGAGACCCAGTACTTC. Translation gives CASSPTSGGARETQYF.

This clonotype came up a few times. A much bigger clone sits one base away, suggesting this may be a read error. CDR3 coding DNA: TGTGCCAGCAGTAGAATCCCTCCGGGACAGGGGTCCTACAATGAGCAGTACTTC. It specifies CASSRIPPGQGSYNEQYF. The chain recombines TRBV27 with TRBJ2-1; TRBD1 agrees at 10 bases. The J call may be mistaken, given a closer DNA end match to TRBJ2-7. Germline assignment: CDR1 MNHEY and CDR2 SMNVEV (reference sequence). The CDR3 loop spans 18 amino acids.

This sequence joins TRBV7-2 and TRBJ1-2; D unresolved. Germline V gives CDR1 SGHTA, CDR2 FQGNSA. The length of the CDR3 is 14 residues. Trimming took off 2 bases at V and 3 bases at J, with 10 bases between the two ends. The CDR3 region is CASSLSRLDYGYTF. CDR3 sequence (DNA): TGTGCCAGCAGCTTAAGCAGACTCGACTATGGCTACACCTTC.

Concerning this clonotype: Possible read error: a much larger clone is one base away. This rearrangement joins TRBV30 to TRBJ2-4, with D perhaps assigned TRBD1 or TRBD2 (6 bases each). The CDR3 sequence is 12 residues long. V lost 1 base, J lost 9 bases, and 10 bases lay in between. CDR1 GTSNPN and CDR2 SVGIG come from the germline V gene (reference sequence). CDR3 sequence (DNA): TGTGCCTGGAGTGGGGGGCGGGGCATTCAGTACTTC. It yields the protein CAWSGGRGIQYF.

This clonotype was counted at least ten times. This chain connects TRBV5-1 to TRBJ2-3, with TRBD2 matching 11 bases. Germline loops: CDR1 SGHRS, CDR2 YFSETQ. The CDR3 loop spans 18 amino acids. V lost 4 bases and J lost 8; bases outside the gene matches: 18. Here the CDR3 reads CASSTTPTSGGSRGTQYF. The DNA for the CDR3 is TGCGCCAGCAGCACTACCCCAACTAGCGGGGGCTCCCGCGGTACGCAGTATTTT. The complete variable domain, with remaining parts taken from reference TRBV5-1 and TRBJ2-3, reads KAGVTQTPRYLIKTRGQQVTLSCSPISGHRSVSWYQQTPGQGLQFLFEYFSETQRNKGNFPGRFSGRQFSNSRSEMNVSTLELGDSALYLCASSTTPTSGGSRGTQYFGPGTRLTVL.

As for this clonotype: A much more abundant neighbour one base away suggests this may be a read error. The J gene is TRBJ2-5, the V gene TRBV6-1, with 15 bases identical to TRBD2. The CDR3 runs to 16 residues. J was trimmed by 11 bases and V by 4 bases; bases with no gene match: 11. CDR1 is MNHNS, CDR2 SASEGT, per germline. The CDR3: CASSAYGLAGGREQYF. The CDR3 coding sequence is TGTGCCAGCAGTGCCTATGGACTAGCGGGGGGGCGAGAGCAGTACTTC.

This clonotype was recorded once. The J gene is TRBJ2-5, the V gene TRBV6-5; the match to TRBD1 covers 7 bases. Germline V gene lookup returns CDR1 MNHEY and CDR2 SVGAGI. The J segment lost 1 base and the V segment lost 6 bases, leaving 11 bases of the junction unmatched. CDR3 size: 16 residues. The CDR3 DNA is TGTGCCAGCAGCCACGATCGGGACAGAACCCAAGAGACCCAGTACTTC. The encoded protein is CASSHDRDRTQETQYF.

The chain combines TRBV30 with TRBJ1-5; D remains unclear. V dropped 5 bases and J dropped 3 bases, with 11 bases sitting between them. This CDR3 is 13 amino acids long. CDR1 and CDR2 from the germline V gene are GTSNPN and SVGIG (reference sequence). CDR3 loop: CAWGPGPNQPQHF. The DNA for the CDR3 is TGTGCCTGGGGTCCGGGTCCCAATCAGCCCCAGCATTTT.

This clonotype was seen a few times. The germline gene is not matched at one end of the junction; a read error may be the cause. The CDR3 loop reads CASSLGGGRGYNGQFF. CDR3 coding DNA: TGTGCCAGCAGCTTGGGAGGGGGTCGAGGCTACAATGGGCAGTTCTTC. V and J are TRBV5-4 and TRBJ2-1; TRBD1 might be the D (6 bases). Looked up from germline, CDR1 is SGHNT and CDR2 is YYREEE (reference sequence). The CDR3 has 16 amino acids.

This clonotype has ten or more counts. This sequence joins TRBV20-1 and TRBJ2-7; TRBD2 might be the D (6 bases). The length of the CDR3 is 17 residues. Germline lookup yields CDR1 DFQATT and CDR2 SNEGSKA (reference sequence). V dropped 0 bases and J dropped 3 bases, with 21 bases sitting between them. CDR3 nucleotides: TGCAGTGCTAGAGATGCAGCTAGCGCAGTTAGGGACTACGAGCAGTACTTC. Residues: CSARDAASAVRDYEQYF.

J is TRBJ2-7 and V is TRBV7-2; no clear D. Trimming removed 1 base at V and 5 bases at J, with 6 bases between. CDR3 length equals 12 residues. CDR1 SGHTA and CDR2 FQGNSA come from the germline V gene. Here the CDR3 reads CASSLVRNEQYF. Here the CDR3 DNA reads TGTGCCAGCAGCTTAGTACGTAACGAGCAGTACTTC.

This clonotype was observed at least ten times. The chain couples TRBV7-6 to TRBJ1-6; D is perhaps TRBD1 (6 bases). CDR1 and CDR2 from the germline V gene are SGHVS and FNYEAQ. V shed 1 base and J shed 7 bases, with 11 bases lying between them. The CDR3 is made up of 15 amino acids. The CDR3 sequence: CASSLGAGENSPLHF. DNA of the CDR3: TGTGCCAGCAGCTTAGGTGCAGGGGAGAATTCACCCCTCCACTTT.

This clonotype was seen repeatedly, ten times or more. The chain has TRBV9 and TRBJ2-1, with 8 nucleotides matching TRBD1. The trim removed 2 bases at V and 2 bases at J, leaving 3 bases unmatched. The germline V gene has CDR1 SGDLS and CDR2 YYNGEE. The CDR3 consists of 15 residues. CDR3 amino acids: CASSVDRVPYNEQFF. As DNA, the CDR3 is TGTGCCAGCAGCGTGGACAGGGTGCCCTACAATGAGCAGTTCTTC. Using reference TRBV9 and TRBJ2-1 for the parts outside the CDR3, the full variable domain is DSGVTQTPKHLITATGQRVTLRCSPRSGDLSVYWYQQSLDQGLQFLIQYYNGEERAKGNILERFSAQQFPDLHSELNLSSLELGDSALYFCASSVDRVPYNEQFFGPGTRLTVL.

This clonotype was seen at least ten times. The J gene is TRBJ2-3, the V gene TRBV5-1; 9 nucleotides agree with TRBD1. The CDR3 consists of 16 residues. With V trimmed by 3 bases and J by 3 bases, 8 bases remained unmatched. Germline values: CDR1 SGHRS, CDR2 YFSETQ. The CDR3 region is CASSSGTGIVTDTQYF. CDR3 bases: TGCGCCAGCAGCTCCGGGACAGGGATTGTGACAGATACGCAGTATTTT.

As for this clonotype: A read error may account for a junction end that differs from germline. The V call is TRBV7-8, the J call TRBJ1-1, with 9 bases matching TRBD1. This CDR3 comprises 15 residues. Germline V gene lookup returns CDR1 SGHVS and CDR2 FQNEAQ. Here the CDR3 DNA reads TGTGCCGGCAGCTTACCCGGACAGGGGCAGGGTGAAGCTTTCTTT. Its translation is CAGSLPGQGQGEAFF.

This clonotype has at least ten counts. The chain combines TRBV5-1 with TRBJ2-1, with TRBD1 identical over 9 bases. CDR1 SGHRS and CDR2 YFSETQ come from the germline V gene. The CDR3 extends over 15 amino acids. V dropped 3 bases and J dropped 5; count of bases not matched to a gene: 6. CDR3 nucleotides: TGCGCCAGCAGCTACCGGACAGGGGTCCACAATGAGCAGTTCTTC. Amino acids: CASSYRTGVHNEQFF. Drawing the rest from reference TRBV5-1 and TRBJ2-1, the complete variable domain is KAGVTQTPRYLIKTRGQQVTLSCSPISGHRSVSWYQQTPGQGLQFLFEYFSETQRNKGNFPGRFSGRQFSNSRSEMNVSTLELGDSALYLCASSYRTGVHNEQFFGPGTRLTVL.

This chain connects TRBV10-3 to TRBJ1-4, with D perhaps matching TRBD1 (5 bases). CDR3 length: 14 residues. Germline V CDR1 and CDR2: ENHRY, SYGVKD. The germline V and J ends were trimmed by 10 bases and 2 bases, with 14 bases remaining between them. The CDR3 loop is CASREISTNEKLFF. The CDR3 DNA sequence: TGTGCCAGCAGGGAGATCAGTACTAATGAAAAACTGTTTTTT.

This clonotype appeared many times. V gene TRBV30 combines with J gene TRBJ2-5; TRBD2 aligns across 9 bases. The CDR3 totals 16 residues. CDR1 and CDR2 (germline): GTSNPN, SVGIG (reference sequence). V dropped 0 bases and J dropped 5; count of bases not matched to a gene: 10. CDR3 in amino acids: CAWSVSGGPFGETQYF. CDR3 DNA sequence: TGTGCCTGGAGTGTAAGCGGGGGGCCCTTCGGGGAGACCCAGTACTTC.

This clonotype has at least ten counts. The chain is built from TRBV6-1 and TRBJ1-2; D is possibly TRBD1 (6 bases). Trimming shortened V by 2 bases and J by 4 bases, and 8 bases separated the two germline ends. Germline CDR1 MNHNS, CDR2 SASEGT. The CDR3 length is 13 residues. The DNA for the CDR3 is TGTGCCAGCAGTGAACGAGGGGGCTATGGCTACACCTTC. This sequence encodes CASSERGGYGYTF.

This clonotype has ten or more counts. This chain joins TRBV29-1 and TRBJ2-7; TRBD2 might be the D (6 bases). Germline-derived CDR1 and CDR2 are SQVTM and ANQGSEA. The CDR3 is 12 residues long. V lost 5 bases and J lost 3, with 11 bases in between. This CDR3 is CSVMRDLYEQYF. The CDR3 DNA is TGCAGCGTTATGCGGGATCTCTACGAGCAGTACTTC.

DNA of the CDR3: TGTGCCAGCAGCCTAGGACTAGCGGACTACCAAGAGACCCAGTACTTC. Translated, it gives CASSLGLADYQETQYF. The genes are TRBV7-9 and TRBJ2-5; 10 bases fit TRBD2. The junction had 6 bases not matched to a gene; V was cut back by 5 bases and J by 0 bases. CDR1 and CDR2 from the germline V gene are SEHNR and FQNEAQ (reference sequence). This CDR3 comprises 16 residues.

The chain recombines TRBV29-1 with TRBJ2-2; 9 bases are shared with TRBD1. The CDR3 has 15 residues. Germline V CDR1 and CDR2: SQVTM, ANQGSEA. Losses at the gene ends were 0 bases for V and 5 bases for J; bases not matched to a gene: 4. DNA for the CDR3: TGCAGCGTTGAAGACGGGGACAGGGTTACCGGGGAGCTGTTTTTT. As protein: CSVEDGDRVTGELFF.

This clonotype was picked up a small number of times. The chain recombines TRBV27 with TRBJ1-1; D may be TRBD1 (6 bases). There are 17 residues in the CDR3. Germline CDR1 reads MNHEY; CDR2 reads SMNVEV (reference sequence). The ends were cut back, 4 bases at V and 3 bases at J, with 21 bases in the middle. CDR3 sequence reads: CASSSRGAQGYYTEAFF. For the CDR3, the DNA is TGTGCCAGCAGTTCTCGGGGGGCGCAGGGATATTACACTGAAGCTTTCTTT.

The chain links TRBV5-1 to TRBJ2-3; no reliable D call. CDR1 is SGHRS, CDR2 YFSETQ, per germline. V was pared by 0 bases and J by 0 bases, with 11 bases between. The CDR3 totals 16 residues. The CDR3 bases are TGCGCCAGCAGCTTGGAAAGCGACGCTAGCACAGATACGCAGTATTTT. Translated: CASSLESDASTDTQYF.